A selection of T cell receptor beta chains follows, all from one sample in a study of blood T cell repertoires in COVID-19. Using immunoSEQ multiplex PCR, the repertoire was profiled, and TCRdb retains in-frame clones only, with some absent. Counted here are approximately 33,000 clones, less than 90% occurring once; the ten biggest clones make up around a fifth. Material for sequencing was peripheral blood. All receptors derive from a man in his 70s with acute or convalescent COVID-19. Both conserved end residues are part of each CDR3. The D gene is left open where the match is weak. Expanded clones get a size class; other rows say once, few or many, or leave the size out.

D gene	clone size	V gene	CDR3 length	J gene	CDR3 DNA	CDR3 protein
-	-	TRBV18	14	TRBJ2-2	TGTGCCAGCTCACAGCTGAGGACACCCGGGGAGCTGTTTTTT	CASSQLRTPGELFF
-	-	TRBV2	13	TRBJ2-7	TGTGCCAGCAGATCAGGGTACTCCTACGAGCAGTACTTC	CASRSGYSYEQYF
TRBD2	-	TRBV5-4	15	TRBJ2-3	TGTGCCAGCAGCGCGGGACTAGCGAGAGCAGATACGCAGTATTTT	CASSAGLARADTQYF
-	-	TRBV11-3	15	TRBJ2-1	TGTGCCAGCAGCTTAGACCGGTGGTCCTACAATGAGCAGTTCTTC	CASSLDRWSYNEQFF
-	-	TRBV6-5	16	TRBJ1-1	TGTGCCAGCAGTCACTCACAGGGAAGAGTAGACACTGAAGCTTTCTTT	CASSHSQGRVDTEAFF
TRBD1	-	TRBV3-1/TRBV3-2	12	TRBJ1-1	TGTGCCAGCAGCCAAGATAACAGGGGAGCTTTCTTT	CASSQDNRGAFF
TRBD1	-	TRBV7-8	14	TRBJ1-5	TGTGCCAGCAGCTTATCGACAGGGGACCAGCCCCAGCATTTT	CASSLSTGDQPQHF
TRBD1	-	TRBV28	13	TRBJ2-7	TGTGCCAGCAGCACCGGGACAGACTACGAGCAGTACTTC	CASSTGTDYEQYF
TRBD2	-	TRBV18	16	TRBJ2-2	TGTGCCAGCTCCCAGGGCACTAGCGGGAGGACCGGGGAGCTGTTTTTT	CASSQGTSGRTGELFF
TRBD1	-	TRBV5-1	15	TRBJ2-7	TGCGCCAGCAGACCTGGACAGGGATGGTTGGACGAGCAGTACTTC	CASRPGQGWLDEQYF
TRBD1	few	TRBV29-1	16	TRBJ1-1	TGCAGCGTTGAGCCCCTTGGACAGGGTTTTTTCGCTGAAGCTTTCTTT	CSVEPLGQGFFAEAFF
-	-	TRBV5-1	13	TRBJ2-3	TGCGCCAGCAGCTTCGGGACTCCAGATACGCAGTATTTT	CASSFGTPDTQYF
-	-	TRBV19	15	TRBJ2-7	TGTGCCAGTAGTATGGACGGAGAGGGTCCTTACGAGCAGTACTTC	CASSMDGEGPYEQYF
TRBD1	-	TRBV5-6	15	TRBJ1-6	TGTGCCAGCAGCTCTCAGGGGGAATTCAATTCACCCCTCCACTTT	CASSSQGEFNSPLHF
-	-	TRBV25-1	14	TRBJ1-4	TGTGCCAGCAGTGAAGCTCGGGGAAATGAAAAACTGTTTTTT	CASSEARGNEKLFF
-	-	TRBV2	15	TRBJ1-1	TGTGCCAGCATCCGTCAGGGGTATGGTGGCACTGAAGCTTTCTTT	CASIRQGYGGTEAFF
TRBD2	-	TRBV6-1	14	TRBJ2-1	TGTGCCAGCAGTGAGGGAGGGGTTTACAATGAGCAGTTCTTC	CASSEGGVYNEQFF
TRBD1	-	TRBV7-9	14	TRBJ1-1	TGTGCCAGCAGCGCGACAGGGGAGGGCACTGAAGCTTTCTTT	CASSATGEGTEAFF
-	-	TRBV5-1	16	TRBJ2-1	TGCGCCAGCAGCTTGATTTCACCGGGGGCCTACAATGAGCAGTTCTTC	CASSLISPGAYNEQFF
TRBD2	-	TRBV7-8	15	TRBJ2-5	TGTGCCAGCAGCTTAGAGACTAGCGGGGGCGAGGCCCAGTACTTC	CASSLETSGGEAQYF
-	-	TRBV29-1	15	TRBJ1-2	TGCAGCGTTGAAGATCGGGGGAAAGTAACCTATGGCTACACCTTC	CSVEDRGKVTYGYTF
TRBD1	-	TRBV6-6	14	TRBJ1-1	TGTGCCAGCAGTGTACAGGGGGCGAACACTGAAGCTTTCTTT	CASSVQGANTEAFF
-	-	TRBV7-9	13	TRBJ2-1	TGTGCCAGCAGCTTAGACAGCCGGGACTGGCCCTTCTTC	CASSLDSRDWPFF
-	-	TRBV29-1	14	TRBJ2-2	TGCAGCGTTGATGGACAGCAGAACACCGGGGAGCTGTTTTTT	CSVDGQQNTGELFF
-	once	TRBV7-8	15	TRBJ1-5	TGTGCCAGCAGCTTAGTAGGGGATAGCAATCAGCCCCAGCATTTT	CASSLVGDSNQPQHF
-	-	TRBV5-4	12	TRBJ1-2	TGTGCCAGCAGCTTGCAGGGGTATGGCTACACCTTC	CASSLQGYGYTF
TRBD1	-	TRBV10-3	15	TRBJ1-1	TGTGCCATCAGCGGCCAGACCGGACAGGGGACTGAAGCTTTCTTT	CAISGQTGQGTEAFF
TRBD1	-	TRBV6-2/TRBV6-3	11	TRBJ1-1	TGTGCCAGCAGTTTGGACAGGGTGGTTTTCTTT	CASSLDRVVFF
-	once	TRBV4-1	17	TRBJ1-5	TGCGCCAGCAGCCAAGACAAAGGGGTGCTCAGCAATCAGCCCCAGCATTTT	CASSQDKGVLSNQPQHF
TRBD2	-	TRBV6-2/TRBV6-3	15	TRBJ2-7	TGTGCCAGCAGTCGGACTAGCGGCCAGGCCTACGAGCAGTACTTC	CASSRTSGQAYEQYF
-	-	TRBV18	13	TRBJ1-1	TGTGCCAGCTCCAACAGGTTGAACACTGAAGCTTTCTTT	CASSNRLNTEAFF
-	-	TRBV7-2	15	TRBJ2-2	TGTGCCAGCAGCTTATCTGTAGCGAACACCGGGGAGCTGTTTTTT	CASSLSVANTGELFF
TRBD1	-	TRBV19	12	TRBJ1-5	TGTGCCATTCAGGGGGCGGGTCAGCCCCAGCATTTT	CAIQGAGQPQHF
TRBD2	-	TRBV4-3	18	TRBJ2-6	TGCGCCAGCAGCGCTGGGGGGGACCCTTTCTCTGGGGCCAACGTCCTGACTTTC	CASSAGGDPFSGANVLTF
-	-	TRBV27	11	TRBJ2-7	TGTGCCAGCAGTTTAACCGGGAAGCAGTACTTC	CASSLTGKQYF
-	-	TRBV3-1/TRBV3-2	15	TRBJ2-1	TGTGCCAGCAGCCTAGCCACAGGGCGCCCTAATGAGCAGTTCTTC	CASSLATGRPNEQFF
-	once	TRBV28	17	TRBJ1-1	TGTGCCAGCAGCTCTATTACTACTCCCATTACGTACACTGAAGCTTTCTTT	CASSSITTPITYTEAFF
TRBD1	-	TRBV3-1/TRBV3-2	15	TRBJ2-7	TGTGCCAGCAGCCTGAGGGACAGGGAGGCCTACGAGCAGTACTTC	CASSLRDREAYEQYF
-	-	TRBV6-1	14	TRBJ1-2	TGTGCCAGCAGTGAGGGTGGCAGGGAAGAGGGCTACACCTTC	CASSEGGREEGYTF
-	-	TRBV28	15	TRBJ1-5	TGTGCCAGCAGTTTAGTGGCAGGGGGCAATCAGCCCCAGCATTTT	CASSLVAGGNQPQHF
TRBD2	-	TRBV4-3	17	TRBJ2-7	TGCGCCAGCAGCCAAGAGGCTAGCGGGAGTCTTTCCTACGAGCAGTACTTC	CASSQEASGSLSYEQYF
TRBD2	few	TRBV11-2	15	TRBJ2-7	TGTGCCAGCGTAGATAGCGGGAGGGATATCTACGAGCAGTACTTC	CASVDSGRDIYEQYF
TRBD1	-	TRBV2	14	TRBJ2-7	TGTGCCAGCAGTGAGGACAGGCCTTCCTTAGGGCAGTACTTC	CASSEDRPSLGQYF
TRBD2	-	TRBV7-2	15	TRBJ2-2	TGTGCCAGCAGTTGGACTAGCGGGAGTTCCGGGGAGCTGTTTTTT	CASSWTSGSSGELFF
-	-	TRBV7-3	15	TRBJ1-1	TGTGCCAGCAGCCCACAGGTTATTGGGGGGACTGAAGCTTTCTTT	CASSPQVIGGTEAFF
-	-	TRBV19	18	TRBJ2-3	TGTGCCAGTAGTATAGATTTTCGCGGGTATCTGAGCACAGATACGCAGTATTTT	CASSIDFRGYLSTDTQYF